What follows are 22 T cell receptor beta chains derived from one specimen sequenced in a study of molecular identifiers for immune sequencing clone quantification. TCRdb reanalysed the PCR reads using MiXCR and keeps one entry per CDR3 protein. Counted here are 600,000 to 650,000 distinct CDR3 sequences, just under 20% occurring once; the ten biggest clones make up 0.75% to 0.95%. The specimen was naive CD8+ T cells from blood, with Jurkat cell RNA spiked in. Sample subset: FACS-sorted CD8+CD4-CCR7+CD45RA+ naive T cells. These TCRs come from a human donor in good health. Some libraries in this study had Jurkat cell RNA spiked in.

The rearrangement links TRBV6-2 or TRBV6-3 to TRBJ1-3; the D gene is possibly TRBD1 (6 bases). Trimming shortened V by 0 bases and J by 0 bases, and 9 bases separated the two germline ends. The germline V gene has CDR1 MNHEY and CDR2 SVGEGT. The CDR3 has 16 residues. The CDR3 loop reads CASSYSDRPSGNTIYF. CDR3 sequence (DNA): TGTGCCAGCAGTTACTCGGACAGACCCTCTGGAAACACCATATATTTT.

This clonotype was observed a few times. V is TRBV11-3 and J is TRBJ1-1, with a tentative D call TRBD1 (6 bases). The V and J ends lost 5 bases and 3 bases respectively, with 13 bases between them. The CDR3 is 14 amino acids. Per the germline V gene, CDR1 is SGHNT and CDR2 is YENEEA. In DNA form, the CDR3 reads TGTGCCAGCAGCGAAACAGGGAGGCACACTGAAGCTTTCTTT. Its protein product is CASSETGRHTEAFF.

In regard to this clonotype: A much larger clone lies one base from this, so it may be a read error. This chain connects TRBV28 to TRBJ2-7; 12 positions agree with TRBD2. The CDR3 contains 15 residues. Germline V gene lookup returns CDR1 MDHEN and CDR2 SYDVKM. The J segment lost 3 bases and the V segment lost 5 bases, leaving 5 bases of the junction unmatched. This CDR3 is CASSTGLAGFYEQYF. In nucleotides, the CDR3 is TGTGCCAGCAGTACCGGACTAGCGGGGTTCTACGAGCAGTACTTC.

A few counts support this clonotype. One junction end disagrees with the germline gene, perhaps due to a read error. CDR3 in amino acids: CASSQNGERDPFF. The DNA for the CDR3 is TGCGCCAGCAGCCAAAACGGGGAGCGGGACCCTTTCTTC. This chain links TRBV4-3 with TRBJ2-7; 7 bases fit TRBD2. Germline CDR1 LGHNA, CDR2 YSLEER. This CDR3 is built from 13 residues.

This clonotype has just a few counts. The CDR3 DNA is TGTGCCAGCAGCTCACATACGACTTTCATAGGGGCTAGCGGCTCCTACAATGAGCAGTTCTTC. As protein: CASSSHTTFIGASGSYNEQFF. V is TRBV13 and J is TRBJ2-1, with 7 bases identical to TRBD2. The CDR3 contains 21 residues. The trim removed 4 bases at V and 0 bases at J, leaving 21 bases unmatched. Germline CDR1 reads PRHDT; CDR2 reads FYEKMQ (reference sequence).

This clonotype was seen many times. This chain connects TRBV3-1 to TRBJ1-1; a possible D gene is TRBD1 (6 bases). The germline CDR1 and CDR2 sequences are LGHDT and YNNKEL (reference sequence). The V end was cut by 5 bases, the J end by 11 bases, with 15 bases between. The CDR3 spans 12 residues. CDR3 sequence (DNA): TGTGCCAGCAGCTTACCAGGGGAGGCGGCTTTCTTT. This gives the protein CASSLPGEAAFF.

V is TRBV30 and J is TRBJ2-7; 9 bases align to TRBD2. The CDR3 length is 13 residues. V trimming: 6 bases; J trimming: 3 bases; junction bases outside the gene matches: 6. CDR1 is GTSNPN and CDR2 is SVGIG in the germline V gene (reference sequence). The CDR3 DNA follows: TGTGCCTGCAAGCTAGCGGGGCTCTACGAGCAGTACTTC. Protein: CACKLAGLYEQYF.

Concerning this clonotype: A much bigger clone sits one base away, suggesting this may be a read error. No conserved phenylalanine or tryptophan ends this CDR3, so it is likely a read error. The rearrangement joins TRBV10-1 to TRBJ2-7, with 9 bases matching TRBD1. Germline V gene data show CDR1 as WNHNN and CDR2 as SYGVQD (reference sequence). Trimming took 0 bases from V and 5 from J; bases not matched to a gene: 5. The CDR3 is 15 amino acids. CDR3 protein: CASSESPGQGHEQYI. CDR3 DNA sequence: TGCGCCAGCAGTGAGTCACCGGGACAGGGCCACGAGCAGTACATC.

This clonotype was counted ten times or more. The junction departs from the called germline gene at one end, perhaps through a read error. The chain combines TRBV28 with TRBJ2-3; 7 positions agree with TRBD1. Looked up from germline, CDR1 is MDHEN and CDR2 is SYDVKM. CDR3 length: 12 amino acids. CDR3 bases: TGTGCCAGCAGTCCCACAGGGGACCGCGAGGATTTT. Translating gives CASSPTGDREDF.

This clonotype was observed at least ten times. The chain is built from TRBV27 and TRBJ2-3; possibly TRBD2 for D (5 bases). CDR1 and CDR2 from the germline V gene are MNHEY and SMNVEV (reference sequence). V dropped 4 bases and J dropped 6 bases, with 20 bases sitting between them. The CDR3 sequence is 16 residues long. The CDR3 nucleotides are TGTGCCAGCAGTTCCGTCCAGCGGTTCCCCCCGGATACGCAGTATTTT. Amino acids: CASSSVQRFPPDTQYF.

This clonotype was seen at least ten times. This sequence joins TRBV4-1 and TRBJ1-5; weak D call: TRBD1 (5 bases). This CDR3 region has 14 residues. Trimming took off 4 bases at V and 5 bases at J, with 12 bases between the two ends. Germline V lookup: CDR1 MGHRA, CDR2 YSYEKL. For the CDR3, the DNA is TGCGCCAGCAGCCCACCCGGGACCTATCAGCCCCAGCATTTT. Translation gives CASSPPGTYQPQHF.

This clonotype has a handful of counts. Given a much more abundant clone one base away, this may be a read error. This sequence joins TRBV29-1 and TRBJ2-4, with TRBD2 as a possible D gene (6 bases). The CDR3 is made up of 15 amino acids. Germline assignment: CDR1 SQVTM and CDR2 ANQGSEA. Trimming cost V 0 bases and J 6 bases, with 15 bases left between them. The CDR3 nucleotides read TGCAGCGTTGAAGATCCCCGGGAGACCAGAAACATTCAGTACTTC. Translated: CSVEDPRETRNIQYF. The variable domain in full, completed from reference TRBV29-1 and TRBJ2-4, reads SAVISQKPSRDICQRGTSLTIQCQVDSQVTMMFWYRQQPGQSLTLIATANQGSEATYESGFVIDKFPISRPNLTFSTLTVSNMSPEDSSIYLCSVEDPRETRNIQYFGAGTRLSVL.

A few counts support this clonotype. The chain carries TRBV6-6 and TRBJ1-3, with 10 nucleotides matching TRBD1. V was pared by 2 bases and J by 7 bases, with 8 bases of the junction left unmatched. Germline values: CDR1 MNHNY, CDR2 SVGAGI (reference sequence). CDR3 length equals 16 residues. The CDR3 reads CASSYLTAGQGNTIYF. The CDR3 DNA follows: TGTGCCAGCAGTTACCTGACGGCGGGACAGGGGAACACCATATATTTT.

V gene TRBV7-9 combines with J gene TRBJ1-2, with 7 nucleotides matching TRBD1. CDR1 and CDR2 (germline): SEHNR, FQNEAQ (reference sequence). The CDR3 spans 15 residues. V shed 5 bases and J 0 bases; nucleotides not matched to a gene: 6. The CDR3 DNA reads as TGTGCCAGCAGCCCTGGGACAGACCCTAACTATGGCTACACCTTC. It yields the protein CASSPGTDPNYGYTF.

This clonotype was seen repeatedly, ten times or more. The rearrangement joins TRBV6-5 to TRBJ2-6; D tentatively reads TRBD1 or TRBD2 (5 bases each). The V end lost 4 bases, the J end lost 2 bases, and 15 bases lay between the germline ends. CDR1 and CDR2 from the germline V gene are MNHEY and SVGAGI. The CDR3 has 17 residues. Written as DNA, the CDR3 is TGTGCCAGCAGTTCCCCTCCACTGGGACCTGGGGCCAACGTCCTGACTTTC. This codes for CASSSPPLGPGANVLTF.

To note about this clonotype: This may come from a read error, since a much larger clone is one base off. This chain connects TRBV19 to TRBJ1-5; 9 bases agree with TRBD1. CDR3 length equals 16 residues. The germline V gene has CDR1 LNHDA and CDR2 SQIVND (reference sequence). CDR3 amino acids: CASSGPGTGLNQHQHF. The CDR3 DNA reads as TGTGCCAGTAGTGGGCCCGGGACAGGGTTAAATCAGCACCAGCATTTT.

Worth noting for this clonotype: A much larger clone differs by one base, so this may be a read error. The chain employs TRBV4-3 and TRBJ1-1, with D perhaps matching TRBD1 (5 bases). CDR3 length: 15 residues. CDR1 is LGHNA and CDR2 is YSLEER in the germline V gene. CDR3 sequence: CASSQDRRANTEVFF. CDR3 sequence (DNA): TGCGCCAGCAGCCAAGATCGCAGGGCGAACACTGAAGTTTTCTTT.

This clonotype was seen ten or more times. The V gene is TRBV2, the J gene TRBJ2-7; TRBD2 agrees at 7 bases. Trimming removed 6 bases from V and 3 bases from J; junction bases left unmatched: 17. The CDR3 sequence is 17 residues long. CDR1 SNHLY and CDR2 FYNNEI come from the germline V gene. Written as DNA, the CDR3 is TGTGCCAGCAGCGGTTGGAATGAGAGGCCGGGGGGCTACGAGCAGTACTTC. Its translation: CASSGWNERPGGYEQYF.

This clonotype was observed a single time. Sequence at one end of the junction differs from germline and may be a read error. V is TRBV20-1 and J is TRBJ2-7; TRBD2 matches at 7 bases. The germline V gene encodes CDR1 DFQATT and CDR2 SNEGSKA (reference sequence). The CDR3 sequence is 13 residues long. CDR3 sequence (DNA): TGCAGTGCAGCGGGACGGAATACCTACGAGCGGTACTTC. Protein product: CSAAGRNTYERYF.

Concerning this clonotype: A much larger clone differs from this one at a single base, so this may be a read error. Because it lacks the conserved phenylalanine or tryptophan at the end, this CDR3 is likely a read error. The chain recombines TRBV11-2 with TRBJ2-3, with D possibly matching TRBD1 (5 bases). This CDR3 has 13 amino acids. CDR1 and CDR2 from the germline V gene are SGHAT and FQNNGV. The V and J ends lost 1 base and 12 bases respectively, with 14 bases between them. The CDR3 loop reads CASSLVYQGLQYL. CDR3 in DNA: TGTGCCAGCAGCTTAGTGTATCAGGGCCTCCAGTATCTT.

This clonotype has ten or more counts. DNA for the CDR3: TGCGCCAGCAGCCAAGATGCAGGATTGATATTTGAGCAGTTCTTC. This codes for CASSQDAGLIFEQFF. The V and J genes are TRBV4-3 and TRBJ2-1; D call uncertain. Deletions cut 0 bases from V and 9 bases from J, with 15 bases between. The CDR3 has 15 amino acids. The germline CDR1 and CDR2 sequences are LGHNA and YSLEER.

The table lists this clonotype with many counts. This chain uses TRBV7-2 with TRBJ2-3; D is ambiguous. Between the trimmed V and J ends, which lost 1 base and 2 bases, there was a span of 13 bases. CDR3 length equals 16 residues. CDR1 and CDR2 (germline): SGHTA, FQGNSA. The CDR3 loop is CASSLGIAVFTDTQYF. DNA for the CDR3: TGTGCCAGCAGCTTAGGCATCGCCGTTTTCACAGATACGCAGTATTTT. The full variable domain, its missing parts supplied by reference TRBV7-2 and TRBJ2-3, is GAGVSQSPSNKVTEKGKDVELRCDPISGHTALYWYRQSLGQGLEFLIYFQGNSAPDKSGLPSDRFSAERTGGSVSTLTIQRTQQEDSAVYLCASSLGIAVFTDTQYFGPGTRLTVL.